These 14 T cell receptor beta chains were all obtained from the same sample, sequenced in a study of cytomegalovirus exposure and HLA in healthy donors (dated by TCRdb to the late 2010s). To prepare the library, the immunoSEQ multiplex PCR assay was applied. The multiplex PCR relied on a mix of 60 forward primers for TCR Vbeta segments and 13 reverse primers for TCR Jbeta segments. TCRdb limited this immuneACCESS table to in-frame rearrangements with V and J called. A share of clones is missing; checked studies link under half to unresolved V genes, and the rest is unexplained. Present in this sample are roughly 63,000 clones, roughly 71% of which were seen just once. The ten largest clones add up to about 23% of the sample. The material sequenced was PBMCs. All receptors derive from a man aged 50 or older in good health and CMV-seropositive.

The CDR3 region has the DNA TGTGCCTGGAGTGTAAGGGGGCGGGGACGAAATCAGCCCCAGCATTTT. It translates to CAWSVRGRGRNQPQHF. The rearrangement joins TRBV30 to TRBJ1-5; 7 positions match TRBD1. The CDR3 is made up of 16 amino acids. Germline assignment: CDR1 GTSNPN and CDR2 SVGIG (reference sequence). Germline trimming cut 0 bases from V and 4 bases from J; bases unmatched to any gene: 9.

This clone was counted only a few times. The chain is built from TRBV28 and TRBJ1-6, with TRBD1 as a possible D gene (5 bases). This CDR3 has 14 amino acids. V gave up 7 bases and J gave up 2 bases, with 9 bases separating them. Germline CDR1 and CDR2: MDHEN and SYDVKM. The CDR3 nucleotides read TGTGCCAGCAAACGGGGGACCTATAATTCACCCCTCCACTTT. The encoded protein is CASKRGTYNSPLHF.

V usage is TRBV11-3 and J usage is TRBJ2-7; D is unresolved. The length of the CDR3 is 13 residues. Germline V gene sequence: CDR1 SGHNT, CDR2 YENEEA. Trimming stripped 3 bases from V and 0 bases from J, with 6 bases between. The CDR3 DNA is TGTGCCAGCAGCTTTGGCAGCTCCTACGAGCAGTACTTC. Residues: CASSFGSSYEQYF.

The gene calls are TRBV7-2 and TRBJ1-2, with 7 bases that match TRBD1. CDR3 length: 14 amino acids. V trimming: 0 bases; J trimming: 7 bases; junction bases outside the gene matches: 5. Germline V lookup: CDR1 SGHTA, CDR2 FQGNSA. CDR3 in amino acids: CASSLADRQGGYTF. The CDR3 bases are TGTGCCAGCAGCTTAGCGGACAGGCAGGGTGGCTACACCTTC.

V gene TRBV9 combines with J gene TRBJ1-2; TRBD1 matches at 7 bases. Germline-derived CDR1 and CDR2 are SGDLS and YYNGEE. J was trimmed by 7 bases and V by 4 bases; bases with no gene match: 16. The CDR3 is 16 residues long. As DNA, the CDR3 is TGTGCCAGCAGCATGACAGGGCGGAAATCTATGTCTGGCTACACCTTC. Encoded protein: CASSMTGRKSMSGYTF.

This clone was seen a handful of times. The rearrangement joins TRBV7-2 to TRBJ1-2; maybe TRBD1 (5 bases). The V and J ends lost 3 bases and 8 bases respectively, with 10 bases between them. Germline values: CDR1 SGHTA, CDR2 FQGNSA. CDR3 length: 12 residues. The CDR3 is CASSLGGRGYTF. CDR3 sequence (DNA): TGTGCCAGCAGCTTGGGGGGTAGGGGCTACACCTTC.

The chain joins TRBV10-3 to TRBJ2-3, with TRBD2 matching over 7 bases. Germline V gene lookup returns CDR1 ENHRY and CDR2 SYGVKD. J lost 1 base, V lost 2 bases, and 12 bases had no gene match. The CDR3 spans 18 residues. The CDR3, as DNA: TGTGCCATCAGTGAGCCGGCGAGAGACGGGAGGCGCACAGATACGCAGTATTTT. Translated, it gives CAISEPARDGRRTDTQYF.

V gene TRBV4-2 combines with J gene TRBJ1-1; 7 bases line up with TRBD1. Germline CDR1 and CDR2: LGHNA and YNFKEQ. The CDR3 spans 17 residues. After removal of 1 base from V and 3 bases from J, the junction contained 11 bases not matched to a gene. Here the CDR3 DNA reads TGTGCCAGCAGCCAAGTTAGGTCCGGCAGGGGGGACACTGAAGCTTTCTTT. Translating it yields CASSQVRSGRGDTEAFF.

This chain joins TRBV4-3 and TRBJ1-1, with no clear D. Germline V gene lookup returns CDR1 LGHNA and CDR2 YSLEER. The V gene lost 4 bases and the J gene lost 7 bases, with 16 bases spanning the gap. The CDR3 length is 14 residues. The CDR3 region is CASSRGLLKGEAFF. CDR3 DNA sequence: TGCGCCAGCAGCCGCGGGCTCCTCAAGGGTGAAGCTTTCTTT.

The rearrangement uses TRBV29-1 and TRBJ2-3, with a tentative D call TRBD2 (6 bases). The CDR3 totals 14 residues. Trimming shortened V by 7 bases and J by 7 bases, and 21 bases separated the two germline ends. From germline, CDR1 is SQVTM and CDR2 ANQGSEA. The DNA for the CDR3 is TGCAGCGGTGGACGGGCGGGGAGCTCGAATACGCAGTATTTT. This encodes CSGGRAGSSNTQYF.

This chain links TRBV7-2 with TRBJ2-7; TRBD1 agrees at 7 bases. There are 13 residues in the CDR3. Germline V gives CDR1 SGHTA, CDR2 FQGNSA. V was pared by 5 bases and J by 0 bases, with 1 base of the junction left unmatched. This CDR3 is CASSRDSSYEQYF. CDR3 nucleotide sequence: TGTGCCAGCAGCCGGGACAGCTCCTACGAGCAGTACTTC.

V and J are TRBV5-1 and TRBJ2-3; 7 bases agree with TRBD2. V gave up 3 bases and J gave up 0 bases; unmatched junction bases: 10. CDR3 length equals 17 residues. Germline CDR1 SGHRS, CDR2 YFSETQ. CDR3 loop: CASSWVASGTSTDTQYF. In nucleotides, the CDR3 is TGCGCCAGCAGCTGGGTTGCTAGCGGAACTAGCACAGATACGCAGTATTTT.

The rearrangement uses TRBV11-3 and TRBJ2-1, with 8 bases lining up with TRBD2. The CDR3 has 14 residues. With 5 bases clipped from V and 6 bases from J, the junction kept 6 bases outside the gene matches. The V gene's germline CDR1 is SGHNT and CDR2 YENEEA. CDR3 protein: CASSNSGRPNEQFF. CDR3 nucleotides: TGTGCCAGCAGCAACAGCGGGAGACCCAATGAGCAGTTCTTC. Combining the CDR3 with reference TRBV11-3 and TRBJ2-1 gives the whole variable domain EAGVVQSPRYKIIEKKQPVAFWCNPISGHNTLYWYLQNLGQGPELLIRYENEEAVDDSQLPKDRFSAERLKGVDSTLKIQPAELGDSAVYLCASSNSGRPNEQFFGPGTRLTVL.

Only a few counts were recorded for this clone. This chain connects TRBV27 to TRBJ2-7, with TRBD2 matching over 12 bases. CDR3 length: 17 amino acids. V dropped 0 bases and J dropped 7; count of bases not matched to a gene: 10. The germline V gene encodes CDR1 MNHEY and CDR2 SMNVEV (reference sequence). Written as DNA, the CDR3 is TGTGCCAGCAGTTTATCGGCTAGCGGGAGGGCCCGGAGGGAGCAGTACTTC. Its translation: CASSLSASGRARREQYF.